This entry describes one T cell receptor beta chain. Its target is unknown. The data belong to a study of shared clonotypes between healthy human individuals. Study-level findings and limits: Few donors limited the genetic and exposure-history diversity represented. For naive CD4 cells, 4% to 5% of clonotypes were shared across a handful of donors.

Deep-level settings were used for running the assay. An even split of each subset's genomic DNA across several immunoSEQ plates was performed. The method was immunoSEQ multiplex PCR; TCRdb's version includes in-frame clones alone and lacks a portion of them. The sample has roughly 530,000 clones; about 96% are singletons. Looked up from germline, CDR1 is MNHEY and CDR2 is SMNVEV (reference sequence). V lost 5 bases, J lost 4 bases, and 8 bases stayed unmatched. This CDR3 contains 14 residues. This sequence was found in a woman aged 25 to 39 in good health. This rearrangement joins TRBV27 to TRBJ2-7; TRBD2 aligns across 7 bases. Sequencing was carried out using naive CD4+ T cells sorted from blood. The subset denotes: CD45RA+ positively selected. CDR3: CASSPSGTPYEQYF. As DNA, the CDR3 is TGTGCCAGCAGTCCAAGCGGGACCCCTTACGAGCAGTACTTC.